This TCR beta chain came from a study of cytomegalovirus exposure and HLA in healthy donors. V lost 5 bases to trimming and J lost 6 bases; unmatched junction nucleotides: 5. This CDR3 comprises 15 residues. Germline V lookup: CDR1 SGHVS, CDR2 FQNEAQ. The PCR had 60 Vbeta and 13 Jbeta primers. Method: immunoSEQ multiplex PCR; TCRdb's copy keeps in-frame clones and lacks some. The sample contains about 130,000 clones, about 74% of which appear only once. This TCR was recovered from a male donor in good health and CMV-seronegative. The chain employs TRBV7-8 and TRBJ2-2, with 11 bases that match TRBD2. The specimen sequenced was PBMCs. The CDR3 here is CASSVTSGGAGELFF. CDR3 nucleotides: TGTGCCAGCAGCGTTACTAGCGGGGGTGCCGGGGAGCTGTTTTTT.